The 5 T cell receptor beta chains below come from one sample, sequenced in a study of T cell changes during pregnancy in multiple sclerosis. TCRdb's table, derived via immunoSEQ multiplex PCR, lists solely in-frame clones and lacks some. The sample lists tens of thousands of clones, about 89% occurring once. This specimen was CD8+ T cells from peripheral blood mononuclear cells, taken before pregnancy. All receptors come from a female donor with multiple sclerosis, enrolled in a pregnancy study.

The rearrangement uses TRBV9 and TRBJ1-6; 9 nucleotides line up with TRBD1. The CDR3 extends over 18 amino acids. CDR1 and CDR2 from the germline V gene are SGDLS and YYNGEE. V lost 7 bases to trimming and J lost 0 bases; unmatched junction nucleotides: 11. CDR3 DNA: TGTGCCAGCTCCGGGGGACAGGGAAGGGGCTCCTATAATTCACCCCTCCACTTT. Amino acid sequence: CASSGGQGRGSYNSPLHF.

This clone was counted a single time. The V and J genes are TRBV7-9 and TRBJ2-1; 11 bases line up with TRBD2. The CDR3 totals 15 residues. Germline V gives CDR1 SEHNR, CDR2 FQNEAQ (reference sequence). V gave up 4 bases and J gave up 9 bases; unmatched junction bases: 8. CDR3 in amino acids: CASSSSGGQLIEQFF. DNA of the CDR3: TGTGCCAGCAGCTCTAGCGGGGGGCAACTCATTGAGCAGTTCTTC.

The rearrangement links TRBV10-1 to TRBJ2-3, with 8 bases matching TRBD1. The CDR3 is 15 residues long. The germline CDR1 and CDR2 sequences are WNHNN and SYGVQD (reference sequence). With V trimmed by 4 bases and J by 0 bases, 3 bases remained unmatched. In DNA form, the CDR3 reads TGCGCCAGCAGTGGGGGACAGGAGAGCACAGATACGCAGTATTTT. It encodes CASSGGQESTDTQYF.

The genes are TRBV27 and TRBJ1-4; TRBD1 agrees at 8 bases. There are 15 residues in the CDR3. CDR1 MNHEY and CDR2 SMNVEV come from the germline V gene (reference sequence). V trimming: 5 bases; J trimming: 6 bases; junction bases outside the gene matches: 8. The DNA of the CDR3 is TGTGCCAGCAGTCATGTCGGGACAGGTGATGAAAAACTGTTTTTT. Translating gives CASSHVGTGDEKLFF.

V and J are TRBV5-4 and TRBJ2-7; a weak D match, TRBD1 (5 bases). Trimming pared 0 bases from V and 1 base from J, leaving 5 bases between. CDR3 length: 13 residues. CDR1 and CDR2 from the germline V gene are SGHNT and YYREEE (reference sequence). The CDR3 loop is CASSLDRSYEQYF. CDR3 in DNA: TGTGCCAGCAGCTTGGACAGGTCCTACGAGCAGTACTTC.